The clone carrying this T cell receptor beta chain was picked up a small number of times. What it binds is unknown. For bulk TCR libraries, previously described methods and listed TCR primers were used. TCRdb reprocessed the PCR reads with MiXCR, giving one entry per CDR3 protein. The sample has under 800,000 distinct CDR3 sequences, around 25% seen once. The sample is drawn from a study of molecular identifiers for immune sequencing clone quantification. The CDR3 has 14 residues. V was cut by 7 bases and J by 0 bases, with 12 bases left in between. CDR1 MNHEY and CDR2 SMNVEV come from the germline V gene (reference sequence). Preparation of naive CD8 libraries involved roughly 19,000 to 1,100,000 sorted cells and 10%, 30% or 50% RNA. Based on a CD8+CD4-CCR7+CD45RA+ profile, naive CD8 T cells were sorted. Broader study findings: In CMV-specific effectors, clones above 20 copies held over 97% of molecules; naive, under 1%.

The TCR was taken from a human donor in good health. Some libraries in this study had Jurkat cell RNA spiked in. The specimen was naive CD8+ T cells from blood, with Jurkat cell RNA spiked in. Indicated subset: FACS-sorted CD8+CD4-CCR7+CD45RA+ naive T cells. The V and J genes are TRBV27 and TRBJ1-2; the D is unclear. CDR3 amino acids: CASKQGGSNYGYTF. The DNA for the CDR3 is TGTGCCAGCAAACAAGGAGGTTCTAACTATGGCTACACCTTC.